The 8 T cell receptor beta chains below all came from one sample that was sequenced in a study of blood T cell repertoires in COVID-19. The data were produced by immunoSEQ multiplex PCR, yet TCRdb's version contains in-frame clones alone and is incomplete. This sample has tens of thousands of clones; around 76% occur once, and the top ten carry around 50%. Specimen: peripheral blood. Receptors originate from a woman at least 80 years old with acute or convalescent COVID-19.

CDR3 loop: CASSQRGTNEKLFF. CDR3 DNA sequence: TGCGCCAGCAGCCAACGGGGTACTAATGAAAAACTGTTTTTT. This chain joins TRBV4-1 and TRBJ1-4; D unresolved. This CDR3 has 14 residues. Trimming took 2 bases from V and 2 from J, leaving 6 bases between them. Germline CDR1 reads MGHRA; CDR2 reads YSYEKL.

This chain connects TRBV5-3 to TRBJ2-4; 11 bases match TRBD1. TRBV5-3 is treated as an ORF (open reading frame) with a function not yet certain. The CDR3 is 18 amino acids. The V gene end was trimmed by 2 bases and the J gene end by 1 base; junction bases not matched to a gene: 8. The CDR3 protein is CARSFKDRGPVAKNIQYF. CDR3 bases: TGTGCCAGAAGCTTTAAGGACAGGGGGCCGGTGGCCAAAAACATTCAGTACTTC.

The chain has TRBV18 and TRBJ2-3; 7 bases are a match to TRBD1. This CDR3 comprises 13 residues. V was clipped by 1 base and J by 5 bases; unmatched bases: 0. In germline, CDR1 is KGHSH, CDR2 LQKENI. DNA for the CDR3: TGTGCCAGCTCACCACGACAGGGAGATACGCAGTATTTT. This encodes CASSPRQGDTQYF.

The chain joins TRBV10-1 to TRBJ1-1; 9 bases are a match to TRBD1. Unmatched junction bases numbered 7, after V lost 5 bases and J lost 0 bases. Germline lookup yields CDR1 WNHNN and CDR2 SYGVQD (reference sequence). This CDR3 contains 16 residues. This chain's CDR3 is CASSLRDRAMNTEAFF. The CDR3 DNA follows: TGCGCCAGCAGTCTCCGGGACAGGGCAATGAACACTGAAGCTTTCTTT.

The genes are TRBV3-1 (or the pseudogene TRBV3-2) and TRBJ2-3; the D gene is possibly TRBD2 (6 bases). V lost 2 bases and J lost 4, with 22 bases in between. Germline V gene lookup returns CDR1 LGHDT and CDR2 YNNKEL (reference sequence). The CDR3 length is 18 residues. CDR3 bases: TGTGCCAGCAGCCAAAGGGCACCGGGACTTGGGGAGGCAGATACGCAGTATTTT. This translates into CASSQRAPGLGEADTQYF.

The CDR3 region has the DNA TGTGCCAGCAGTTTATATAGTAGGGTCGGGGATGAAAAACTGTTTTTT. It is translated as CASSLYSRVGDEKLFF. The chain couples TRBV27 to TRBJ1-4; no firm D call. The CDR3 consists of 16 residues. V lost 1 base and J lost 6, with 15 bases in between. Germline loops: CDR1 MNHEY, CDR2 SMNVEV (reference sequence).

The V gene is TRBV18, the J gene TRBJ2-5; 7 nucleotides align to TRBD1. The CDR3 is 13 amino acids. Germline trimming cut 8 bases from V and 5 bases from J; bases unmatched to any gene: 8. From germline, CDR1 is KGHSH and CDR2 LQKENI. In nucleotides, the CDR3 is TGTGCCAGCGTGACAGGGCTGGGGGAGACCCAGTACTTC. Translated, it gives CASVTGLGETQYF. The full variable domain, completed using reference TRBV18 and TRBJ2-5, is NAGVMQNPRHLVRRRGQEARLRCSPMKGHSHVYWYRQLPEEGLKFMVYLQKENIIDESGMPKERFSAEFPKEGPSILRIQQVVRGDSAAYFCASVTGLGETQYFGPGTRLLVL.

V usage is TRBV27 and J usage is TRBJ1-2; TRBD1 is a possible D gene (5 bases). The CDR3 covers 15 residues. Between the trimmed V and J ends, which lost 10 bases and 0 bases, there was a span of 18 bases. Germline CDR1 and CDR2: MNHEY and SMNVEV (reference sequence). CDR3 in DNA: TGTGCCACCTATTTGTTCGGGACTACTAACTATGGCTACACCTTC. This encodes CATYLFGTTNYGYTF.